This TCR beta chain was sequenced for a study of T cell responses to AZD1222 COVID-19 vaccine. Study conclusions and caveats: Clonal diversity was possibly underestimated, and the donors were mostly white British, with more females. With two AZD1222 doses given, Spike-specific TCR breadth and depth both rose. There were vaccine-associated CD4 TCRs across spike, dominant at 160-218 and 743-854. The repertoires were collected only after the peak T cell response.

Comments on this clone: Its antigen remains unidentified.

The CDR3 is 16 amino acids. In germline, CDR1 is LNHDA, CDR2 SQIVND (reference sequence). V was clipped by 5 bases and J by 4 bases, with 20 bases between them. TCRdb's copy holds only in-frame clones and misses some; the assay was immunoSEQ multiplex PCR. Of some 120,000 clones listed, 88% are singletons. This TCR derives from an adult in good health. The rearrangement joins TRBV19 to TRBJ1-2, with D uncertain. The material was peripheral blood, obtained on day 0 of MenACWY control vaccination. DNA for the CDR3: TGTGCCAGTAGTCCTATTTTCGGACCAAGACCCTATGGCTACACCTTC. Protein sequence: CASSPIFGPRPYGYTF.